Each of the 17 T cell receptor beta chains below was sequenced from the same sample in a study of blood T cell repertoires in COVID-19. TCRdb keeps only in-frame clones here, not all; method: immunoSEQ multiplex PCR. The repertoire holds approximately 280,000 clones, with around 85% as singletons. Source material: peripheral blood. These receptors came from a woman aged 25 to 39 who had recovered from COVID-19.

V is TRBV28 and J is TRBJ2-7, with D perhaps TRBD1 (7 bases). Trimming took off 0 bases at V and 3 bases at J, with 12 bases between the two ends. The CDR3 runs 15 residues. Germline-derived CDR1 and CDR2 are MDHEN and SYDVKM. CDR3 nucleotides: TGTGCCAGCAGTTTATGGGGGCAGGGGGGCTACGAGCAGTACTTC. This codes for CASSLWGQGGYEQYF.

Comment on this clone: The sample has other DNA sequences that encode this CDR3 too. The J gene is TRBJ1-1, the V gene TRBV15; a weak D match, TRBD1 (6 bases). Germline V gene lookup returns CDR1 LNHNV and CDR2 YYDKDF (reference sequence). V lost 2 bases to trimming and J lost 3 bases, with 7 bases between them. The CDR3 is made up of 13 amino acids. The CDR3 region is CATSRKGDTEAFF. The CDR3 DNA reads TGTGCCACCAGCAGAAAGGGGGACACTGAAGCTTTCTTT.

J is TRBJ2-1 and V is TRBV2; 7 nucleotides align to TRBD2. CDR1 SNHLY and CDR2 FYNNEI come from the germline V gene. The CDR3 runs to 15 residues. Germline trimming cut 3 bases from V and 8 bases from J; bases unmatched to any gene: 10. The CDR3 is CASSDPSGKGDEQFF. The CDR3 nucleotides read TGTGCCAGCAGTGACCCTAGCGGCAAAGGCGATGAGCAGTTCTTC.

CDR3 protein: CATSRDTGRSSYNSPLHF. The DNA for the CDR3 is TGTGCCACCAGCAGAGATACGGGGAGAAGCTCCTATAATTCACCCCTCCACTTT. The chain joins TRBV15 to TRBJ1-6; D is unclear. V gave up 0 bases and J gave up 0 bases, with 12 bases separating them. Germline V gene lookup returns CDR1 LNHNV and CDR2 YYDKDF (reference sequence). The CDR3 covers 18 residues.

This clone is a singleton in its sample. The chain combines TRBV11-2 with TRBJ1-6; D is possibly TRBD1 (5 bases). The CDR3 is 12 residues long. V was trimmed by 5 bases and J by 14 bases, leaving 13 bases between them. CDR1 and CDR2 (germline): SGHAT, FQNNGV. The CDR3 DNA is TGTGCCAGCAGCCAGGGCGGGGCTGCCCTCCACTTT. Amino acid sequence: CASSQGGAALHF.

CDR3: CASSQIGTAGNTIYF. The CDR3 DNA reads as TGTGCCAGCAGCCAAATCGGGACAGCGGGAAACACCATATATTTT. The genes are TRBV14 and TRBJ1-3; 7 positions match TRBD1. Looked up from germline, CDR1 is SGHDN and CDR2 is FVKESK. The CDR3 has 15 residues. J was trimmed by 4 bases and V by 2 bases; bases with no gene match: 5. Complete variable domain (other parts from reference TRBV14 and TRBJ1-3): EAGVTQFPSHSVIEKGQTVTLRCDPISGHDNLYWYRRVMGKEIKFLLHFVKESKQDESGMPNNRFLAERTGGTYSTLKVQPAELEDSGVYFCASSQIGTAGNTIYFGEGSWLTVV.

V and J are TRBV9 and TRBJ1-1, with 10 bases matching TRBD1. CDR1 is SGDLS, CDR2 YYNGEE, per germline. V dropped 3 bases and J dropped 3; count of bases not matched to a gene: 2. This CDR3 region has 14 residues. The CDR3, as DNA: TGTGCCAGCAGCGCGACAGGGGGCGACACTGAAGCTTTCTTT. This codes for CASSATGGDTEAFF. The complete variable domain, with remaining parts taken from reference TRBV9 and TRBJ1-1, reads DSGVTQTPKHLITATGQRVTLRCSPRSGDLSVYWYQQSLDQGLQFLIQYYNGEERAKGNILERFSAQQFPDLHSELNLSSLELGDSALYFCASSATGGDTEAFFGQGTRLTVV.

This chain uses TRBV6-5 with TRBJ2-7; 8 bases line up with TRBD2. Germline V gene data show CDR1 as MNHEY and CDR2 as SVGAGI. This CDR3 is built from 13 residues. V gave up 11 bases and J gave up 5 bases; unmatched junction bases: 11. In DNA form, the CDR3 reads TGTGCCCCCCCCAGCGGGAGTATCCACGAGCAGTACTTC. Its translation is CAPPSGSIHEQYF.

This clone came up once. The rearrangement uses TRBV25-1 and TRBJ2-2; 10 bases align to TRBD2. The junction had 5 bases not matched to a gene; V was cut back by 4 bases and J by 6 bases. Germline-derived CDR1 and CDR2 are MGHDK and SYGVNS. CDR3 size: 15 residues. The CDR3: CASSATSGASGELFF. The CDR3 DNA follows: TGTGCCAGCAGTGCAACTAGCGGGGCATCCGGGGAGCTGTTTTTT.

This clone came up once. The rearrangement joins TRBV10-3 to TRBJ2-2, with 8 bases lining up with TRBD2. The CDR3 consists of 15 residues. The germline CDR1 and CDR2 sequences are ENHRY and SYGVKD. Trimming took 4 bases from V and 5 from J; bases not matched to a gene: 6. CDR3 bases: TGTGCCATCAGTGCCGGGAGGGGGGATACCGGGGAGCTGTTTTTT. Translated: CAISAGRGDTGELFF.

V gene TRBV4-1 combines with J gene TRBJ2-7, with 8 bases aligning to TRBD1. The length of the CDR3 is 14 residues. V lost 5 bases, J lost 2 bases, and 5 bases stayed unmatched. Per the germline V gene, CDR1 is MGHRA and CDR2 is YSYEKL. Here the CDR3 DNA reads TGCGCCAGCAGCATGCCGGGACAGGCCTACGAGCAGTACTTC. Protein: CASSMPGQAYEQYF.

V usage is TRBV10-3 and J usage is TRBJ1-2, with 10 positions matching TRBD1. The V gene's germline CDR1 is ENHRY and CDR2 SYGVKD. CDR3 length equals 14 residues. V shed 4 bases and J 6 bases; nucleotides not matched to a gene: 5. This chain's CDR3 is CAISGDRGGNGYTF. The CDR3 DNA sequence: TGTGCCATCAGTGGGGACAGGGGCGGCAATGGCTACACCTTC.

This clone was counted only a few times. The genes are TRBV19 and TRBJ1-1, with D perhaps matching TRBD1 (6 bases). V lost 5 bases and J 7 bases, leaving 14 bases between the germline ends. The CDR3 spans 13 residues. Germline V gene lookup returns CDR1 LNHDA and CDR2 SQIVND (reference sequence). CDR3 sequence (DNA): TGTGCCAGTAGTCAGGACAGAAAACGTGAAGCTTTCTTT. Its protein product is CASSQDRKREAFF.

This clone was seen only a few times. This sequence joins TRBV19 and TRBJ1-5; tentative D call: TRBD1 (6 bases). This CDR3 is 14 amino acids long. V was shortened by 7 bases and J by 5 bases, with 15 bases between the two germline ends. In germline, CDR1 is LNHDA, CDR2 SQIVND (reference sequence). DNA of the CDR3: TGTGCCAGTAAAATGGCAGGGGATTATCAGCCCCAGCATTTT. It translates to CASKMAGDYQPQHF.

The CDR3 loop reads CASSIGDREAFF. In nucleotides, the CDR3 is TGTGCCAGTAGTATAGGCGACAGGGAAGCTTTCTTT. The rearrangement links TRBV19 to TRBJ1-1, with a tentative D call TRBD1 (6 bases). The CDR3 has 12 residues. V was shortened by 1 base and J by 8 bases, with 8 bases between the two germline ends. Germline V gene data show CDR1 as LNHDA and CDR2 as SQIVND (reference sequence).

This chain uses TRBV28 with TRBJ2-1; 9 bases agree with TRBD2. The CDR3 spans 14 residues. After removal of 11 bases from V and 6 bases from J, the junction contained 11 bases not matched to a gene. Germline-derived CDR1 and CDR2 are MDHEN and SYDVKM. CDR3: CAHSSGTSPNEQFF. Here the CDR3 DNA reads TGTGCCCACTCCTCCGGGACTAGCCCCAATGAGCAGTTCTTC.

This chain uses TRBV2 with TRBJ2-3; D possibly corresponds to TRBD1 (6 bases). The ends were cut back, 11 bases at V and 3 bases at J, with 18 bases in the middle. Germline V gene data show CDR1 as SNHLY and CDR2 as FYNNEI. This CDR3 contains 14 residues. This chain's CDR3 is CAAWGQTITDTQYF. The CDR3 DNA follows: TGTGCCGCGTGGGGACAAACGATAACAGATACGCAGTATTTT.